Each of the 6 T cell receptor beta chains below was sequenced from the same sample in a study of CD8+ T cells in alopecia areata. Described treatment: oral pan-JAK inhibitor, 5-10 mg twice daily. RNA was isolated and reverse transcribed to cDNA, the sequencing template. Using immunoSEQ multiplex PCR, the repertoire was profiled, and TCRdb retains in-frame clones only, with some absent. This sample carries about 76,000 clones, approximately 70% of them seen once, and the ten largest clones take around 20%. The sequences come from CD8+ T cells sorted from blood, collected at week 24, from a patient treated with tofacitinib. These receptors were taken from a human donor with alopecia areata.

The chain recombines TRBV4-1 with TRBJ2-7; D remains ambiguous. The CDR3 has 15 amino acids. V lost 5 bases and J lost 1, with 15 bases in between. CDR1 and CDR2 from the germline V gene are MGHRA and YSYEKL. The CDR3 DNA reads TGCGCCAGCAGCTGGACCCTCACAGTATCCTACGAGCAGTACTTC. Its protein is CASSWTLTVSYEQYF.

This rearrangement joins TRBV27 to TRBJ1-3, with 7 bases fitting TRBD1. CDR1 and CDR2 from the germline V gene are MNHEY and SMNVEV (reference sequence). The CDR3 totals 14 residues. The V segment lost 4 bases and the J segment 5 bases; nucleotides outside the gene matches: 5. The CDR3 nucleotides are TGTGCCAGCAGTTCGACAGGGTTTCGAAACACCATATATTTT. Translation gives CASSSTGFRNTIYF.

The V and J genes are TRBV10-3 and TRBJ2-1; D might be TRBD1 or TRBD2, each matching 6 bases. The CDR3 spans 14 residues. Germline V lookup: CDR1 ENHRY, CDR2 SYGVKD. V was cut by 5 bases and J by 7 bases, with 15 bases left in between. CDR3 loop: CAISPERGRNEQFF. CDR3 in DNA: TGTGCCATCAGTCCCGAACGGGGGCGGAATGAGCAGTTCTTC.

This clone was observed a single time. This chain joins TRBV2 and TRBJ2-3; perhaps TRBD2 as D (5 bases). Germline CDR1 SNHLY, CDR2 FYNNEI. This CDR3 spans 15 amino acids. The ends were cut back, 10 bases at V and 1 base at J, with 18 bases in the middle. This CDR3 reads CATFPSLEGTDTQYF. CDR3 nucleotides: TGTGCCACCTTCCCTTCCCTGGAGGGCACAGATACGCAGTATTTT.

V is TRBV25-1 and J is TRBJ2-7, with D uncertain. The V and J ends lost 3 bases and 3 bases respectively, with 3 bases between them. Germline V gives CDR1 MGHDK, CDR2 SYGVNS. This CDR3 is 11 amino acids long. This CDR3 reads CASSDLYEQYF. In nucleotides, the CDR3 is TGTGCCAGCAGTGATCTCTACGAGCAGTACTTC.

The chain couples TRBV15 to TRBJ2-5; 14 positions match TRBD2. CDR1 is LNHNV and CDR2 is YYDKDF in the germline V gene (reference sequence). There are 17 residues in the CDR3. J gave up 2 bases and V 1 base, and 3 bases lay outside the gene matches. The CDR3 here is CATSRGLAGGRQETQYF. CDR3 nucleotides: TGTGCCACCAGCAGAGGACTAGCGGGGGGGCGGCAAGAGACCCAGTACTTC.